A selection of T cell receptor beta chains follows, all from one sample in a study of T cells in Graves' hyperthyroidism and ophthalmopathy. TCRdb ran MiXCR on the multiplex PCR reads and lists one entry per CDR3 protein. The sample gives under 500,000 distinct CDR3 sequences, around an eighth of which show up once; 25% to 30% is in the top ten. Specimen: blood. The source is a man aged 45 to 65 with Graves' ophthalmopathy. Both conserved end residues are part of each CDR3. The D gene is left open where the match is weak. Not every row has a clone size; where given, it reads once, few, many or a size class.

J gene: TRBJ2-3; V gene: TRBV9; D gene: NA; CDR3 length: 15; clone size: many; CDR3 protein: CASSVARQGGDTQYF; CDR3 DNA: TGTGCCAGCAGCGTAGCGAGACAGGGAGGAGATACGCAGTATTTT
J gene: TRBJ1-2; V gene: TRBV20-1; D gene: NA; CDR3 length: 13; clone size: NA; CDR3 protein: CSARPGAGYGYTF; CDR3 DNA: TGCAGTGCCAGACCGGGGGCGGGCTATGGCTACACCTTC
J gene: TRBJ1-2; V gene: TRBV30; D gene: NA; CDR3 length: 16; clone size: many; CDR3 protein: CAWSQIGAGRFYGYTF; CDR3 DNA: TGTGCCTGGAGTCAAATCGGGGCAGGGCGATTCTATGGCTACACCTTC
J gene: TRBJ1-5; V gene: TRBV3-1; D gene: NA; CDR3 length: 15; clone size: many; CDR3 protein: CASSQGERAQLPQHF; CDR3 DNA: TGTGCCAGCAGCCAAGGGGAAAGAGCGCAACTGCCCCAGCATTTT
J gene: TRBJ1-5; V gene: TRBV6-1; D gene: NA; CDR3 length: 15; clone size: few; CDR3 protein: CASSALRGPNQPQHF; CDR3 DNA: TGTGCCAGCAGTGCTCTACGGGGGCCTAATCAGCCCCAGCATTTT
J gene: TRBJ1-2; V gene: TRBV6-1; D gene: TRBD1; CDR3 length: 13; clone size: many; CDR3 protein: CASSDRGSGGYTF; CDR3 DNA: TGTGCCAGCAGTGACAGGGGGAGTGGTGGCTACACCTTC
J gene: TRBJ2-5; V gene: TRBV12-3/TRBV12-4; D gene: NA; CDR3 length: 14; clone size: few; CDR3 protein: CASSAARQQETQYF; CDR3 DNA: TGTGCCAGCAGTGCCGCTCGACAGCAAGAGACCCAGTACTTC
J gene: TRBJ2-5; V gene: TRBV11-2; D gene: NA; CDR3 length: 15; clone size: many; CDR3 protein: CASSFYRTEQETQYF; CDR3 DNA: TGTGCCAGCAGCTTCTACCGGACAGAACAAGAGACCCAGTACTTC
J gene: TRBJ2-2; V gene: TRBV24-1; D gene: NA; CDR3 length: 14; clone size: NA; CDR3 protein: CATSGWGESGELFF; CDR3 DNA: TGTGCCACCAGTGGATGGGGCGAGTCCGGGGAGCTGTTTTTT
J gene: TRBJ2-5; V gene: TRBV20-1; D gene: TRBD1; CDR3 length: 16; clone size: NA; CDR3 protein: CSASNPRQGAYETQYF; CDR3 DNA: TGCAGTGCTAGCAACCCTAGACAGGGGGCTTATGAGACCCAGTACTTC
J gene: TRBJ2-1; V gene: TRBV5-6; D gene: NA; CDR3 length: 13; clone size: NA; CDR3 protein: CASSYSVEGEQFF; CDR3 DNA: TGTGCCAGCAGCTACAGCGTAGAGGGGGAGCAGTTCTTC
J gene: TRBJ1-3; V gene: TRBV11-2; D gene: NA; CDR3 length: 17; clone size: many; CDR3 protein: CASSVRRGGYSGNTIYF; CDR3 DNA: TGTGCCAGCAGCGTAAGGAGAGGGGGATACTCTGGAAACACCATATATTTT
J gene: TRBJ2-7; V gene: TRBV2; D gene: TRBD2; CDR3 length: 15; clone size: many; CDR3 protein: CASSEGLAGLYEQYF; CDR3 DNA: TGTGCCAGCAGTGAAGGCCTAGCGGGACTCTACGAGCAGTACTTC
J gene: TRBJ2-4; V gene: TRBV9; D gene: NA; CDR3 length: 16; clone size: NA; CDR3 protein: CASSAKGDYPKNIQYF; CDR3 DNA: TGTGCCAGCAGCGCGAAGGGGGACTATCCCAAAAACATTCAGTACTTC
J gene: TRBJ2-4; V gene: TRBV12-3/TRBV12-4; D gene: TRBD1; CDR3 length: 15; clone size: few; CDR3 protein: CASSNRGRAKNIQYF; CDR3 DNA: TGTGCCAGCAGTAACAGGGGGCGAGCCAAAAACATTCAGTACTTC
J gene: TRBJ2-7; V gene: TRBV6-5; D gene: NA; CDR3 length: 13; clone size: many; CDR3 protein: CASSYGDSYEQYF; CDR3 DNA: TGTGCCAGCAGTTATGGGGACTCCTACGAGCAGTACTTC
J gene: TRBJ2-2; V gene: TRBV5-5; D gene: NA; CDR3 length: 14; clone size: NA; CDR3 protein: CASSFVALTGELFF; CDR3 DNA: TGTGCCAGCAGCTTTGTTGCCTTAACCGGGGAGCTGTTTTTT
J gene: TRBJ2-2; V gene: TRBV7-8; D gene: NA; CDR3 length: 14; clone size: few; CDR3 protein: CASCHSTNTGELFF; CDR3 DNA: TGTGCCAGCTGCCACTCGACGAACACCGGGGAGCTGTTTTTT
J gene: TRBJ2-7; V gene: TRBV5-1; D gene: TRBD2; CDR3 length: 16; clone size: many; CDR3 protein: CASSLAPGRNSYEQYF; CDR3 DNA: TGCGCCAGCAGCTTGGCCCCCGGGAGGAACTCCTACGAGCAGTACTTC
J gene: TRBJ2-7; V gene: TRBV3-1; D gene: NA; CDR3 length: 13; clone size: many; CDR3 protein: CASSQGTFYEQYF; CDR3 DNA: TGTGCCAGCAGCCAAGGGACTTTCTACGAGCAGTACTTC
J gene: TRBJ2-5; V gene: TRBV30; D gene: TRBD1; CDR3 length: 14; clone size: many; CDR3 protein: CAWATGQGGETQYF; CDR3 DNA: TGTGCCTGGGCAACGGGACAGGGGGGTGAGACCCAGTACTTC
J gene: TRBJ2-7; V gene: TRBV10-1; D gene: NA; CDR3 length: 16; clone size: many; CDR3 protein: CASSESMGGRGREQYF; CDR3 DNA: TGCGCCAGCAGTGAGTCGATGGGCGGCAGGGGTCGCGAGCAGTACTTC
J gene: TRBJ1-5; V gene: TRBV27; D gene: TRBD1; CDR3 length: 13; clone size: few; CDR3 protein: CASSLGGTAAQHF; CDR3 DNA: TGTGCCAGCAGTTTGGGCGGGACAGCGGCCCAGCATTTT